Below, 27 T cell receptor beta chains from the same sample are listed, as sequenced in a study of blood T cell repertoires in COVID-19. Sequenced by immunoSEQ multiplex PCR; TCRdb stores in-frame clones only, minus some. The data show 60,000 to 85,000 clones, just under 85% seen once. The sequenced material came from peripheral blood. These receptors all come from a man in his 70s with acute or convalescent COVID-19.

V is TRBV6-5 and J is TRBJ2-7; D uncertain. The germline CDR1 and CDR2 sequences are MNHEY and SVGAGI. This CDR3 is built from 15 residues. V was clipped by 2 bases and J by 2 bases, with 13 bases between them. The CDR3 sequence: CASSYSQAAPYEQYF. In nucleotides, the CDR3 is TGTGCCAGCAGTTACAGCCAGGCCGCCCCCTACGAGCAGTACTTC.

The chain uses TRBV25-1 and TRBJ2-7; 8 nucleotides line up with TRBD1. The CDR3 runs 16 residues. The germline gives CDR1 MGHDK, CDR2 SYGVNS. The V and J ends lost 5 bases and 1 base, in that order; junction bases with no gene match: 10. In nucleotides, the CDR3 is TGTGCCAGCAGTCCTGCTCCGGGACAGGTATCCTACGAGCAGTACTTC. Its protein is CASSPAPGQVSYEQYF.

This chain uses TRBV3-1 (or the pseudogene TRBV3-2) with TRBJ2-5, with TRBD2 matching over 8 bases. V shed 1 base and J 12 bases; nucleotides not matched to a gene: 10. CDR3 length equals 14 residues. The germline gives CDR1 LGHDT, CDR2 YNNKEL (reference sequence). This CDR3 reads CASSQVSKWRGEYF. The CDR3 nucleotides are TGTGCCAGCAGCCAAGTCTCGAAGTGGCGGGGGGAGTACTTC.

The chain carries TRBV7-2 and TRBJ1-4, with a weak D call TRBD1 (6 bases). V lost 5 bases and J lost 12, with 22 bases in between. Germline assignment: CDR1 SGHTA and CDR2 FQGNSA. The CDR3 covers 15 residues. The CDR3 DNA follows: TGTGCCAGCAGCGCCCTGGCACAGGGCAGGTCGGAACTGTTTTTT. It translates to CASSALAQGRSELFF.

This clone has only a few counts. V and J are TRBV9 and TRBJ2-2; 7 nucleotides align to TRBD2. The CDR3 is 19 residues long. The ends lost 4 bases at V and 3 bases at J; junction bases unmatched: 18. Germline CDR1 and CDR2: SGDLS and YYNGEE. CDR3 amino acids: CASSKGELADPADTGELFF. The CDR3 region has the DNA TGTGCCAGCAGCAAAGGAGAGCTAGCGGACCCCGCCGACACCGGGGAGCTGTTTTTT.

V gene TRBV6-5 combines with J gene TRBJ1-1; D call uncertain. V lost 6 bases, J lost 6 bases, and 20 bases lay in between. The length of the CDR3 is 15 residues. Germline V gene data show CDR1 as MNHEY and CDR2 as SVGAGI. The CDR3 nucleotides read TGTGCCAGCAGCCCCCACCTCACTTGGGCCGCTGAAGCTTTCTTT. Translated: CASSPHLTWAAEAFF.

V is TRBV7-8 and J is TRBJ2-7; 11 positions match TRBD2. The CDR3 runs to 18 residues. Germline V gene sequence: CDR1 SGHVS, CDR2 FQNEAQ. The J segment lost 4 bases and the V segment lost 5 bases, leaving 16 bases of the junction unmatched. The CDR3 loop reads CASSNGLAGSPLVYEQYF. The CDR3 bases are TGTGCCAGCAGCAACGGACTAGCGGGCTCCCCTCTGGTGTACGAGCAGTACTTC.

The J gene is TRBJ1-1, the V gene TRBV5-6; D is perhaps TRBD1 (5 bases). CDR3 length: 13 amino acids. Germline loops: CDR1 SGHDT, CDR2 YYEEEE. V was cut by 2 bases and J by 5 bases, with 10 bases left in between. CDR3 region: CASSFGGATEAFF. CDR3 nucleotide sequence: TGTGCCAGCAGCTTCGGAGGGGCGACTGAAGCTTTCTTT.

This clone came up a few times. Here the CDR3 reads CASSGVAGRSNEQFF. In DNA form, the CDR3 reads TGTGCCAGTAGTGGAGTAGCGGGGAGAAGCAATGAGCAGTTCTTC. This rearrangement joins TRBV19 to TRBJ2-1, with TRBD2 matching over 8 bases. The CDR3 contains 15 residues. Unmatched junction bases numbered 9, after V lost 5 bases and J lost 6 bases. Germline V gene sequence: CDR1 LNHDA, CDR2 SQIVND (reference sequence).

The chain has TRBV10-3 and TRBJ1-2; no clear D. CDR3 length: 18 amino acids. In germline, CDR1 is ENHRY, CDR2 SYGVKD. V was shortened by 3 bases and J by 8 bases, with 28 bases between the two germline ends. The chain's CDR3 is CAISDSWAASNFRSGYTF. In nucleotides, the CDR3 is TGTGCCATCAGTGACAGTTGGGCAGCTTCTAACTTCCGATCAGGCTACACCTTC.

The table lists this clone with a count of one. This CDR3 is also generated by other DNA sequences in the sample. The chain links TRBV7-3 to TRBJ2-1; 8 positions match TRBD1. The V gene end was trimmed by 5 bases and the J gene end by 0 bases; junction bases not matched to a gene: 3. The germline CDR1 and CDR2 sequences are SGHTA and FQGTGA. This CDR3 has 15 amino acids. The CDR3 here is CASSPDRGSYNEQFF. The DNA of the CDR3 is TGTGCCAGCAGCCCCGACAGGGGCTCCTACAATGAGCAGTTCTTC. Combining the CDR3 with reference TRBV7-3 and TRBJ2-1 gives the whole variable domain GAGVSQTPSNKVTEKGKYVELRCDPISGHTALYWYRQSLGQGPEFLIYFQGTGAADDSGLPNDRFFAVRPEGSVSTLKIQRTERGDSAVYLCASSPDRGSYNEQFFGPGTRLTVL.

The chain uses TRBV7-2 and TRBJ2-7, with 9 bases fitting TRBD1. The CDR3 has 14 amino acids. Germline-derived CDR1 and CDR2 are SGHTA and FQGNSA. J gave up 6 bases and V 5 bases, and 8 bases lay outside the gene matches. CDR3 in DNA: TGTGCCAGCAGCAGAGGACAGGGGAGTCGCGAGCAGTACTTC. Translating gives CASSRGQGSREQYF.

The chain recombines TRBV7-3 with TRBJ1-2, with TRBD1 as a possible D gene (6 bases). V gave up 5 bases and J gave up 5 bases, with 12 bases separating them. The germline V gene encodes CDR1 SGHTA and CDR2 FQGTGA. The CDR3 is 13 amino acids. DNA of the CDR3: TGTGCCAGCAGCCCGGACAGAGAGTATGGCTACACCTTC. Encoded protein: CASSPDREYGYTF. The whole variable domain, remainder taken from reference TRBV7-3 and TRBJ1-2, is GAGVSQTPSNKVTEKGKYVELRCDPISGHTALYWYRQSLGQGPEFLIYFQGTGAADDSGLPNDRFFAVRPEGSVSTLKIQRTERGDSAVYLCASSPDREYGYTFGSGTRLTVV.

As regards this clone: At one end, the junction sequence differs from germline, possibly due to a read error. CDR3 in amino acids: CASSIAGGHDTQYF. The CDR3 nucleotides read TGTGCCAGCAGCATAGCGGGGGGGCACGATACGCAGTATTTT. The chain is built from TRBV7-2 and TRBJ2-3; 11 bases fit TRBD2. The CDR3 spans 14 residues. Germline loops: CDR1 SGHTA, CDR2 FQGNSA.

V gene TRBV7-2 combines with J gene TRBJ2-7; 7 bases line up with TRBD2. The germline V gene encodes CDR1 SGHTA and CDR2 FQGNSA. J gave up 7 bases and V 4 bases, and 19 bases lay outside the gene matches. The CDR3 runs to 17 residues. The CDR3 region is CASSSRGPGAGVGEQYF. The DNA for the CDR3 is TGTGCCAGCAGCTCTAGGGGCCCCGGGGCGGGGGTTGGGGAGCAGTACTTC.

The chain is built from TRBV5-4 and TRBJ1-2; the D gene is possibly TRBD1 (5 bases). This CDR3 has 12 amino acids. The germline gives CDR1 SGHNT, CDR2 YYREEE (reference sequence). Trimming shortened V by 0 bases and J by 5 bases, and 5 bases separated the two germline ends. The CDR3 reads CASSLEGYGYTF. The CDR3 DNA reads TGTGCCAGCAGCTTGGAGGGGTATGGCTACACCTTC.

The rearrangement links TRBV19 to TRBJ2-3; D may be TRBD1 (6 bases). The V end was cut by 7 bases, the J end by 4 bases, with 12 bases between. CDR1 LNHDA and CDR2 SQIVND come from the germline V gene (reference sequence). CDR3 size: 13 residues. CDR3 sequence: CASTFQGSDTQYF. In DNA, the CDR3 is TGTGCCAGTACTTTTCAGGGGTCAGATACGCAGTATTTT.

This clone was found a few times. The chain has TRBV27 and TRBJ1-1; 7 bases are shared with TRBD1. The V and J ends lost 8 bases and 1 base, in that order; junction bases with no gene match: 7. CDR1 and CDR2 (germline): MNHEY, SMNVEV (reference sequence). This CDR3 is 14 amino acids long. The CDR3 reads CASGPSGGNTEAFF. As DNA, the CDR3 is TGTGCCAGCGGCCCTTCAGGGGGGAACACTGAAGCTTTCTTT.

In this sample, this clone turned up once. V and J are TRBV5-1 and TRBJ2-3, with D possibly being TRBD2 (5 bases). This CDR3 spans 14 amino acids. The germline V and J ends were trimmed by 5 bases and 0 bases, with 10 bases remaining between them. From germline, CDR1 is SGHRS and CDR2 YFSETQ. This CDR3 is CASSRPGSTDTQYF. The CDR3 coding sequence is TGCGCCAGCAGTCGCCCGGGAAGCACAGATACGCAGTATTTT.

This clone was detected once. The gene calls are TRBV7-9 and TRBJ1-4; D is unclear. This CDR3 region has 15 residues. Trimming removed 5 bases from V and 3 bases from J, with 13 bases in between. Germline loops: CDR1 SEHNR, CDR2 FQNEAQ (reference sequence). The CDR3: CASSVWGEANEKLFF. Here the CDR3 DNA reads TGTGCCAGCAGCGTTTGGGGAGAGGCTAATGAAAAACTGTTTTTT.

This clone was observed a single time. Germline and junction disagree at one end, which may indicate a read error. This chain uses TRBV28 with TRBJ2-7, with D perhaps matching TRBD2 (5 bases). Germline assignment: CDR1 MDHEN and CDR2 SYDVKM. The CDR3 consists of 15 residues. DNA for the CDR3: TGTGCCAGCAGTTACCCAGGACCCGGGAATTCTGTTTCGGACTTC. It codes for CASSYPGPGNSVSDF.

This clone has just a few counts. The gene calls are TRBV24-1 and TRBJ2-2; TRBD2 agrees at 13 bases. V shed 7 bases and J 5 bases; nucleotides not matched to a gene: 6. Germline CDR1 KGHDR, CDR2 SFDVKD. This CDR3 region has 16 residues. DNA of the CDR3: TGTGCCACCAGCCTCGGGACTAGCGGGAAAACCGGGGAGCTGTTTTTT. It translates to CATSLGTSGKTGELFF.

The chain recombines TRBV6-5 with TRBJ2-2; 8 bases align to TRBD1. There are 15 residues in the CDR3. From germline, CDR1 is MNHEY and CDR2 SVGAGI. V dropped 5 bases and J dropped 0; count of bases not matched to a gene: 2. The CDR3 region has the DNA TGTGCCAGCAGTAAGGGACAGGCGAACACCGGGGAGCTGTTTTTT. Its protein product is CASSKGQANTGELFF.

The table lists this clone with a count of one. This CDR3 is CASSLGREMSNQPQHF. CDR3 DNA: TGTGCCAGCAGCTTAGGGCGGGAAATGAGCAATCAGCCCCAGCATTTT. The chain links TRBV7-2 to TRBJ1-5; D is unresolved. This CDR3 comprises 16 residues. Germline-derived CDR1 and CDR2 are SGHTA and FQGNSA. Trimming pared 1 base from V and 1 base from J, leaving 11 bases between.

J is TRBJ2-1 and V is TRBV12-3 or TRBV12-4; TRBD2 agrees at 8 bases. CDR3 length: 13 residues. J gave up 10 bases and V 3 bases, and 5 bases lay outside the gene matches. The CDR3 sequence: CASSFAGGGEQFF. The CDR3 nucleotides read TGTGCCAGCAGTTTCGCGGGGGGCGGAGAGCAGTTCTTC.

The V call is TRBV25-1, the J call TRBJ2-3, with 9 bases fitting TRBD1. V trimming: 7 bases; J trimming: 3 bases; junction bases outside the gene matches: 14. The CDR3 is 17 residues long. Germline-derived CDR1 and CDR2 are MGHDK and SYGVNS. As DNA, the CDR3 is TGTGCCAGCAAGGGCCCCACAGGGGGCTCGGTAACAGATACGCAGTATTTT. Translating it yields CASKGPTGGSVTDTQYF.

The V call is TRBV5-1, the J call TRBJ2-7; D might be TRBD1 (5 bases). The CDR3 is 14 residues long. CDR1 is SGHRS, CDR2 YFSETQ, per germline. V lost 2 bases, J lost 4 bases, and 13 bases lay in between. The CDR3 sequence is CASSLQADMYEQYF. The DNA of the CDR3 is TGCGCCAGCAGCTTACAGGCGGATATGTACGAGCAGTACTTC. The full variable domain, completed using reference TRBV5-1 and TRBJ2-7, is KAGVTQTPRYLIKTRGQQVTLSCSPISGHRSVSWYQQTPGQGLQFLFEYFSETQRNKGNFPGRFSGRQFSNSRSEMNVSTLELGDSALYLCASSLQADMYEQYFGPGTRLTVT.